This T cell receptor beta chain was sequenced in a study of blood T cell repertoires in COVID-19. The table came from immunoSEQ multiplex PCR; TCRdb's copy has only in-frame clones and leaves some out. Of approximately 250,000 clones in the sample, approximately 90% were seen once. This receptor was taken from a woman aged 25-40 years with acute COVID-19. Sequences were obtained from PBMCs or T cells enriched from blood (not recorded which).

CDR3 amino acids: CASSSSGRLYNEQFF. The CDR3 DNA follows: TGTGCCAGCAGCTCTAGCGGGAGGCTATACAATGAGCAGTTCTTC. The chain has TRBV7-2 and TRBJ2-1; 11 bases are a match to TRBD2. The CDR3 runs to 15 residues. Trimming removed 4 bases from V and 4 bases from J; junction bases left unmatched: 3. Germline CDR1 reads SGHTA; CDR2 reads FQGNSA.